Sequencing of this TCR beta chain was carried out in a study of CD8+ T cells in alopecia areata. At the level of the study: Twice daily, treated patients received 5 to 10 mg of oral tofacitinib.

Study-level findings and limits: Scalp lesions, especially in alopecia totalis/universalis, had higher clonality than normal scalp.

This clone turned up a few times. The antigen remains unidentified. In each case, RNA was isolated and then reverse transcribed into cDNA as the sequencing template. Sequencing used immunoSEQ multiplex PCR; TCRdb keeps in-frame clones, though not all of them. The sample carries under 75,000 clones, about half recorded once. Specimens obtained from alopecia areata patients comprised lesional scalp punch biopsies and peripheral blood. PBMCs, the starting material, were the source of sorted CD4+ and CD8+ T cells. The V end lost 2 bases, the J end lost 7 bases, and 9 bases lay between the germline ends. The CDR3 runs to 13 residues. Germline V lookup: CDR1 MNHEY, CDR2 SMNVEV (reference sequence).

This TCR was recovered from a human donor with alopecia areata. Sequenced here: CD8+ T cells sorted from blood, sampled at week 0. The chain joins TRBV27 to TRBJ1-5; D unresolved. The CDR3 is CASSLAGRQPQHF. CDR3 coding DNA: TGTGCCAGCAGTTTAGCGGGGAGGCAGCCCCAGCATTTT.